The rows below give T cell receptor beta chains drawn from one sample of a study of blood T cell repertoires in COVID-19. TCRdb's copy holds only in-frame clones and misses some; the assay was immunoSEQ multiplex PCR. Among some 30,000 clones, around nine tenths were seen once, and the ten largest hold 7.5% to 9%. The sample consisted of peripheral blood. The receptors were sampled from a man aged 65 to 79 with active or convalescent COVID-19. Each CDR3 is given with its conserved first and last residue. Each record gives: clone size, V gene, D gene, J gene, CDR3 length, CDR3 protein, CDR3 DNA. The D gene is left open where the match is weak. Size tells how often a clone was seen (once, few, many) or the class of an expanded clone, and some rows leave it out.

NA	TRBV6-4	NA	TRBJ2-7	12	CATRRVVDEQYF	TGTGCCACCCGCCGGGTAGTCGACGAGCAGTACTTC
NA	TRBV19	NA	TRBJ1-5	14	CASSTLQGSQPQHF	TGTGCCAGTAGTACGCTACAGGGTTCTCAGCCCCAGCATTTT
few	TRBV3-1/TRBV3-2	TRBD1	TRBJ2-2	17	CASSQGFGTANTGELFF	TGTGCCAGCAGCCAAGGTTTCGGGACAGCGAACACCGGGGAGCTGTTTTTT
NA	TRBV7-9	NA	TRBJ1-1	11	CASRSPTEAFF	TGTGCCAGCAGGTCCCCGACTGAAGCTTTCTTT
NA	TRBV10-2	TRBD1	TRBJ1-1	15	CASSESGTGGTEAFF	TGCGCCAGCAGTGAGTCTGGGACAGGGGGCACTGAAGCTTTCTTT
NA	TRBV20-1	NA	TRBJ1-1	11	CSARERTEAFF	TGCAGTGCTAGGGAGAGGACTGAAGCTTTCTTT
NA	TRBV10-3	NA	TRBJ2-2	13	CAIKFQGSGELFF	TGTGCCATCAAGTTTCAGGGGTCCGGGGAGCTGTTTTTT
few	TRBV10-1	TRBD1	TRBJ1-5	14	CASRRGQGDQPQHF	TGCGCCAGCCGGAGAGGACAGGGAGATCAGCCCCAGCATTTT
NA	TRBV7-2	TRBD2	TRBJ2-5	16	CASSLGSGGMGETQYF	TGTGCCAGCAGCTTAGGTAGCGGGGGGATGGGTGAGACCCAGTACTTC
NA	TRBV5-4	TRBD1	TRBJ2-2	16	CASSWGTASLTGELFF	TGTGCCAGCAGCTGGGGGACAGCCAGCCTCACCGGGGAGCTGTTTTTT
NA	TRBV7-2	TRBD2	TRBJ2-1	15	CASSLGVRGGDEQFF	TGTGCCAGCAGCTTAGGGGTACGGGGGGGTGATGAGCAGTTCTTC
NA	TRBV7-3	TRBD1	TRBJ1-1	13	CASSSGTGGEAFF	TGTGCCAGCAGCTCCGGGACAGGGGGCGAAGCTTTCTTT
NA	TRBV25-1	TRBD1	TRBJ1-6	16	CASSEYAGTGGQTLHF	TGTGCCAGCAGTGAATACGCCGGGACAGGGGGTCAGACCCTCCACTTT
NA	TRBV28	TRBD1	TRBJ1-2	15	CASSLLGLVVGDSNF	TGTGCCAGCAGTTTATTGGGGCTTGTGGTGGGGGACAGCAACTTC
NA	TRBV5-1	NA	TRBJ2-1	15	CASSFEGGIYNEQFF	TGCGCCAGCAGCTTTGAGGGAGGTATATACAATGAGCAGTTCTTC
NA	TRBV5-4	TRBD2	TRBJ2-7	17	CASSAGGVWRGAYEQYF	TGTGCCAGCAGCGCGGGAGGGGTTTGGCGGGGTGCCTACGAGCAGTACTTC
NA	TRBV7-3	NA	TRBJ2-3	14	CASSSQASTDTQYF	TGTGCCAGCAGCTCCCAGGCTAGCACAGATACGCAGTATTTT
NA	TRBV4-2	TRBD2	TRBJ2-3	18	CASSQTPRIGGGPDTQYF	TGTGCCAGCAGCCAAACTCCCAGGATCGGGGGGGGCCCAGATACGCAGTATTTT
NA	TRBV4-3	TRBD1	TRBJ1-4	14	CASSQGQGNEKLFF	TGCGCCAGCAGCCAAGGACAGGGTAATGAAAAACTGTTTTTT
NA	TRBV30	NA	TRBJ2-3	13	CAWSGGGMHTQYF	TGTGCCTGGAGTGGTGGGGGCATGCATACGCAGTATTTT
NA	TRBV7-9	NA	TRBJ1-1	14	CASSVQAPNTEAFF	TGTGCCAGCAGCGTACAGGCCCCGAACACTGAAGCTTTCTTT
NA	TRBV4-2	TRBD1	TRBJ2-1	14	CASSPGQGVDEQFF	TGTGCCAGCAGCCCGGGACAGGGGGTGGATGAGCAGTTCTTC
NA	TRBV10-1	NA	TRBJ1-2	12	CASRLALCGYTF	TGCGCCAGCAGACTCGCCCTCTGTGGCTACACCTTC
NA	TRBV27	NA	TRBJ1-1	14	CASSLLAGGTEAFF	TGTGCCAGCAGTTTATTGGCGGGAGGGACTGAAGCTTTCTTT
NA	TRBV6-5	TRBD1	TRBJ1-1	12	CASRRQGTEAFF	TGTGCCAGCAGACGACAGGGCACTGAAGCTTTCTTT
NA	TRBV29-1	TRBD1	TRBJ1-3	16	CSVWLTGTGSGNTIYF	TGCAGCGTTTGGCTGACCGGGACAGGCTCTGGAAACACCATATATTTT
NA	TRBV7-6	NA	TRBJ2-1	15	CASSLGGVAYNEQFF	TGTGCCAGCAGCTTAGGGGGGGTTGCTTACAATGAGCAGTTCTTC
NA	TRBV5-1	TRBD2	TRBJ2-3	16	CASSLSGSGGTDTQYF	TGCGCCAGCAGTTTAAGCGGGAGTGGGGGCACAGATACGCAGTATTTT
NA	TRBV6-1	TRBD1	TRBJ1-1	14	CASSERDRGPEAFF	TGTGCCAGCAGTGAGAGGGACAGGGGCCCTGAAGCTTTCTTT
NA	TRBV11-3	NA	TRBJ2-1	14	CASSLGGTGNEQFF	TGTGCCAGCAGCTTAGGCGGGACCGGCAATGAGCAGTTCTTC
NA	TRBV7-9	TRBD1	TRBJ1-6	15	CASITEDRWNSPLHF	TGTGCCAGCATAACAGAGGACAGGTGGAATTCACCCCTCCACTTT
NA	TRBV19	TRBD1	TRBJ1-1	17	CASSIGLAGGAPTEAFF	TGTGCCAGTAGTATAGGTCTGGCAGGGGGTGCCCCCACTGAAGCTTTCTTT
NA	TRBV18	NA	TRBJ2-5	16	CASSPTDLSRWETQYF	TGTGCCAGCTCACCAACCGACCTGTCGAGGTGGGAGACCCAGTACTTC
NA	TRBV5-4	TRBD1	TRBJ1-2	14	CASSAQGWDYGYTF	TGTGCCAGCAGCGCACAGGGGTGGGACTATGGCTACACCTTC
NA	TRBV7-9	NA	TRBJ1-4	14	CASSPISGNEKLFF	TGTGCCAGCAGCCCAATTTCAGGGAATGAAAAACTGTTTTTT
NA	TRBV7-3	NA	TRBJ2-2	16	CASSPSGFTNTGELFF	TGTGCCAGCAGCCCCAGCGGATTTACGAACACCGGGGAGCTGTTTTTT
NA	TRBV10-2	TRBD1	TRBJ2-2	18	CASRDRAMGLANTGELFF	TGCGCCAGCAGGGACAGGGCGATGGGACTGGCGAACACCGGGGAGCTGTTTTTT
NA	TRBV6-5	NA	TRBJ1-3	13	CASIPGVGNTIYF	TGTGCCAGCATCCCCGGGGTAGGAAACACCATATATTTT
NA	TRBV6-5	NA	TRBJ1-5	15	CASSPTDGGNQPQHF	TGTGCCAGCAGCCCCACCGACGGGGGAAATCAGCCCCAGCATTTT
NA	TRBV11-3	TRBD1	TRBJ2-5	15	CASSLGTVNQETQYF	TGTGCCAGCAGCTTGGGGACAGTCAACCAAGAGACCCAGTACTTC
few	TRBV18	NA	TRBJ1-6	15	CASSSSGEYNSPLHF	TGTGCCAGCTCATCCTCCGGGGAGTATAATTCACCCCTCCACTTT
NA	TRBV3-1/TRBV3-2	TRBD1	TRBJ2-2	14	CASTPGGHTGELFF	TGTGCCAGCACACCAGGGGGCCACACCGGGGAGCTGTTTTTT
NA	TRBV7-9	NA	TRBJ2-7	12	CASSVGQYEQYF	TGTGCCAGCAGCGTCGGACAGTACGAGCAGTACTTC
few	TRBV6-1	NA	TRBJ1-2	17	CASSEGWESRFTYGYTF	TGTGCCAGCAGTGAGGGTTGGGAGTCACGGTTCACTTATGGCTACACCTTC
few	TRBV7-9	NA	TRBJ1-5	15	CASSYDGIRNQPQHF	TGTGCCAGCAGCTACGACGGGATCCGCAATCAGCCCCAGCATTTT
NA	TRBV5-6	TRBD2	TRBJ2-6	17	CASSTLAGGSGANVLTF	TGTGCCAGCAGCACACTAGCGGGAGGTTCTGGGGCCAACGTCCTGACTTTC
NA	TRBV27	NA	TRBJ1-5	13	CASIGGPGQPQHF	TGTGCCTCGATCGGGGGGCCCGGTCAGCCCCAGCATTTT
NA	TRBV7-9	NA	TRBJ1-1	14	CASSLVEGGGEAFF	TGTGCCAGCAGCTTAGTAGAAGGGGGTGGTGAAGCTTTCTTT